Listed here are 8 T cell receptor beta chains from one sample, sequenced in a study of cytomegalovirus exposure and HLA in healthy donors. Here immunoSEQ multiplex PCR was the method, and the copy in TCRdb shows in-frame clones only, minus some. The data contain 170,000 or so clones, about 80% of them singletons. Sequenced input: PBMCs. Every receptor here comes from a woman between 18 and 30 years old in good health and CMV-seropositive.

This rearrangement joins TRBV19 to TRBJ1-4, with D maybe TRBD1 (5 bases). The V gene's germline CDR1 is LNHDA and CDR2 SQIVND (reference sequence). V shed 3 bases and J shed 4 bases, with 12 bases lying between them. The CDR3 has 15 amino acids. In nucleotides, the CDR3 is TGTGCCAGTAGTATGGCGCGGCAGGGTAATGAAAAACTGTTTTTT. The encoded protein is CASSMARQGNEKLFF.

The J gene is TRBJ1-2, the V gene TRBV4-3; 9 bases line up with TRBD1. In germline, CDR1 is LGHNA, CDR2 YSLEER. The CDR3 is made up of 16 amino acids. Trimming at V came to 3 bases and at J to 3 bases, leaving 8 bases not matched to a gene. CDR3 amino acids: CASSQVNRDRDYGYTF. DNA of the CDR3: TGCGCCAGCAGCCAGGTCAACCGGGACAGGGACTATGGCTACACCTTC.

This chain uses TRBV6-5 with TRBJ1-6, with TRBD1 matching 9 bases. CDR3 length equals 16 residues. Germline loops: CDR1 MNHEY, CDR2 SVGAGI. The V gene end was trimmed by 6 bases and the J gene end by 7 bases; junction bases not matched to a gene: 10. This CDR3 reads CASRYEAGQGNSPLHF. CDR3 bases: TGTGCCAGCAGATACGAGGCGGGACAGGGAAATTCACCCCTCCACTTT.

The chain has TRBV6-5 and TRBJ1-2, with D possibly TRBD1 on 6 matching bases. V was cut by 6 bases and J by 1 base, with 12 bases left in between. From germline, CDR1 is MNHEY and CDR2 SVGAGI. The CDR3 extends over 14 amino acids. This CDR3 is CASRPLGGNYGYTF. Written as DNA, the CDR3 is TGTGCCAGCAGGCCTCTAGGGGGTAACTATGGCTACACCTTC.

The V gene is TRBV4-3, the J gene TRBJ1-3; D is undetermined. Germline assignment: CDR1 LGHNA and CDR2 YSLEER. The CDR3 is made up of 14 amino acids. Trimming pared 0 bases from V and 0 bases from J, leaving 3 bases between. This CDR3 reads CASSQEASGNTIYF. The DNA for the CDR3 is TGCGCCAGCAGCCAAGAGGCCTCTGGAAACACCATATATTTT.

Turning to this clone: Other DNA sequences in the same sample also yield this CDR3. The chain uses TRBV27 and TRBJ1-5; 8 positions match TRBD1. Germline lookup yields CDR1 MNHEY and CDR2 SMNVEV (reference sequence). This CDR3 is built from 15 residues. Trimming cost V 6 bases and J 1 base; bases outside gene matches: 5. In DNA form, the CDR3 reads TGTGCCAGCAGAAAGACAGGGGTAAGCAATCAGCCCCAGCATTTT. Its translation is CASRKTGVSNQPQHF.

The chain combines TRBV11-1 with TRBJ1-3; D is unclear. Trimming removed 5 bases from V and 2 bases from J, with 7 bases in between. The CDR3 loop spans 13 amino acids. CDR1 is SGHAT and CDR2 is FQDESV in the germline V gene (reference sequence). The CDR3 loop is CASSPGTGNTIYF. DNA of the CDR3: TGTGCCAGCAGCCCGGGGACTGGAAACACCATATATTTT. Full variable domain (remainder filled in from reference TRBV11-1 and TRBJ1-3): EAEVAQSPRYKITEKSQAVAFWCDPISGHATLYWYRQILGQGPELLVQFQDESVVDDSQLPKDRFSAERLKGVDSTLKIQPAELGDSAMYLCASSPGTGNTIYFGEGSWLTVV.

The chain couples TRBV6-1 to TRBJ1-5, with 7 bases that match TRBD1. With V trimmed by 6 bases and J by 2 bases, 4 bases remained unmatched. The CDR3 runs 14 residues. Germline V gene lookup returns CDR1 MNHNS and CDR2 SASEGT. The CDR3 reads CASRTGWGNQPQHF. CDR3 coding DNA: TGTGCCAGCAGGACAGGGTGGGGCAATCAGCCCCAGCATTTT.